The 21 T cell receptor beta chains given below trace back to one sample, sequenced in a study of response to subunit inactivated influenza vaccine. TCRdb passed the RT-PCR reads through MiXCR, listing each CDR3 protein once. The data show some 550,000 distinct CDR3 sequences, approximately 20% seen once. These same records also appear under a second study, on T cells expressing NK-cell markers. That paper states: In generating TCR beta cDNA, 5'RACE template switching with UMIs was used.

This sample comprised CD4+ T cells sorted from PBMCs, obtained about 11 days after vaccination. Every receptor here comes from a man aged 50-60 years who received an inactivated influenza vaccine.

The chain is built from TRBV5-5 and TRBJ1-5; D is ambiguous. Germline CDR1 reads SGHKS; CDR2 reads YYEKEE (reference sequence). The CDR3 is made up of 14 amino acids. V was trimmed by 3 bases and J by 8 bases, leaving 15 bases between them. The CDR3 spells CASSWASDDKPQHF. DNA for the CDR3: TGTGCCAGCAGCTGGGCCTCTGATGATAAGCCCCAGCATTTT. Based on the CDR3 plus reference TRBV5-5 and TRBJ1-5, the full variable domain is DAGVTQSPTHLIKTRGQQVTLRCSPISGHKSVSWYQQVLGQGPQFIFQYYEKEERGRGNFPDRFSARQFPNYSSELNVNALLLGDSALYLCASSWASDDKPQHFGDGTRLSIL.

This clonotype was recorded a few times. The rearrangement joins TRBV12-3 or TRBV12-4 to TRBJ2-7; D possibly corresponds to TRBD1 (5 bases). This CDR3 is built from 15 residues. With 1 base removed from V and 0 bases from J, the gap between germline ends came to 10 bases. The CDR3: CASSLGHRSSYEQYF. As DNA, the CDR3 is TGTGCCAGCAGTTTAGGACACAGGAGCTCCTACGAGCAGTACTTC.

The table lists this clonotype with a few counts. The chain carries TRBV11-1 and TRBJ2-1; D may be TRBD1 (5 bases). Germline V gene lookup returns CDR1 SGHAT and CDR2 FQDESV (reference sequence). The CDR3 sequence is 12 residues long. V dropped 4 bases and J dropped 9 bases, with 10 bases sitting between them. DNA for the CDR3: TGTGCCAGCAGCTCAGGGTCGGGTGAGCAGTTCTTC. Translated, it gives CASSSGSGEQFF. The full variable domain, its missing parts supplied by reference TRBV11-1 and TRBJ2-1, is EAEVAQSPRYKITEKSQAVAFWCDPISGHATLYWYRQILGQGPELLVQFQDESVVDDSQLPKDRFSAERLKGVDSTLKIQPAELGDSAMYLCASSSGSGEQFFGPGTRLTVL.

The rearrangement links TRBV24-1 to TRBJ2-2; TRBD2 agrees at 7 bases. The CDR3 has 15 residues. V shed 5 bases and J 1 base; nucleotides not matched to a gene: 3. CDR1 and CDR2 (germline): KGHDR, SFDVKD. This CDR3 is CATSVGTMNTGELFF. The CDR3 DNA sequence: TGTGCCACCAGTGTCGGGACTATGAACACCGGGGAGCTGTTTTTT.

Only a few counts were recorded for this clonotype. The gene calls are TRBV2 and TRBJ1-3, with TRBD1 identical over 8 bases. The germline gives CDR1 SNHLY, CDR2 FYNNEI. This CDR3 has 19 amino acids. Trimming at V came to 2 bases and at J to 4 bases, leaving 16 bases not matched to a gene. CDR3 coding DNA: TGTGCCAGCAGTGAACCGAGCGGGACAGGTAGTCTCTGGGGAAACACCATATATTTT. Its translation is CASSEPSGTGSLWGNTIYF.

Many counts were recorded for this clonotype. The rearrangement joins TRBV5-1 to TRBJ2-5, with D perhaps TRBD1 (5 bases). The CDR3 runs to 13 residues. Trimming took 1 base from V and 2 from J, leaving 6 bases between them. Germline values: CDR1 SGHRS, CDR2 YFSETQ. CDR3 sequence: CASSLRQQETQYF. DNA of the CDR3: TGCGCCAGCAGCTTGCGACAGCAAGAGACCCAGTACTTC.

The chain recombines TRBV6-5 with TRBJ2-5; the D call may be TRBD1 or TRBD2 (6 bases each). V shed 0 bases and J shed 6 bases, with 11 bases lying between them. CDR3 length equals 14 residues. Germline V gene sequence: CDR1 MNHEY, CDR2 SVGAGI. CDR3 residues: CASSYSGGLKTQYF. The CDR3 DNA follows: TGTGCCAGCAGTTACTCCGGGGGCTTGAAGACCCAGTACTTC.

This chain's CDR3 is CASSPTGTGTGVNQPQHF. CDR3 coding DNA: TGTGCCAGCAGTCCTACCGGGACAGGGACGGGGGTTAATCAGCCCCAGCATTTT. The rearrangement uses TRBV28 and TRBJ1-5; 9 nucleotides line up with TRBD1. Trimming at V came to 5 bases and at J to 4 bases, leaving 15 bases not matched to a gene. This CDR3 has 18 residues. In germline, CDR1 is MDHEN, CDR2 SYDVKM.

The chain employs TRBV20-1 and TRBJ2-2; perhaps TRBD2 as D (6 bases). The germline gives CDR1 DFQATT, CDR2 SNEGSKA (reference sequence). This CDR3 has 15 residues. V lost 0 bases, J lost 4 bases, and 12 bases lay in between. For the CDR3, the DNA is TGCAGTGCTAGAGATGGCGGGGCGGGCACCGGGGAGCTGTTTTTT. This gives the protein CSARDGGAGTGELFF.

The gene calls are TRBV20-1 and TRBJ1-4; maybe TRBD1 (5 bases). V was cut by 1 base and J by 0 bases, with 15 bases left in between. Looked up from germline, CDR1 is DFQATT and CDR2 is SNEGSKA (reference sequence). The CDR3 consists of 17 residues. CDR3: CSARGQGSSSTNEKLFF. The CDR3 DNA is TGCAGTGCTAGAGGTCAGGGATCTTCCTCAACTAATGAAAAACTGTTTTTT.

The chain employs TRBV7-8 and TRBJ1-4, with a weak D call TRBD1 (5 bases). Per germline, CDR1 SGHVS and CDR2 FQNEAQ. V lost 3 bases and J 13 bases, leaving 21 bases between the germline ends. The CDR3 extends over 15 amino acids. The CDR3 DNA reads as TGTGCCAGCAGCTTTGAACCGGGACGGCTGAGTGGACTGTTTTTT. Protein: CASSFEPGRLSGLFF. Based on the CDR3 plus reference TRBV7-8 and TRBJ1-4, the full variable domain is GAGVSQSPRYKVAKRGQDVALRCDPISGHVSLFWYQQALGQGPEFLTYFQNEAQLDKSGLPSDRFFAERPEGSVSTLKIQRTQQEDSAVYLCASSFEPGRLSGLFFGSGTQLSVL.

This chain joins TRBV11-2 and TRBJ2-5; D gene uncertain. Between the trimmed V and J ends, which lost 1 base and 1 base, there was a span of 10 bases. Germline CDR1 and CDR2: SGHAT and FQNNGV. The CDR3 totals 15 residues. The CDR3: CASSLVLGSQETQYF. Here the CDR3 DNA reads TGTGCCAGCAGCTTAGTTCTGGGCAGCCAAGAGACCCAGTACTTC.

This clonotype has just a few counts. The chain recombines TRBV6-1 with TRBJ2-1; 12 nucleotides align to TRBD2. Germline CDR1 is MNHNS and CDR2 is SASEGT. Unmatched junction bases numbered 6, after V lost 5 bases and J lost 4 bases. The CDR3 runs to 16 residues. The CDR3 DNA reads TGTGCCAGCAGTACCTCTAGCGGGGGGGCTTACAATGAGCAGTTCTTC. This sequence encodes CASSTSSGGAYNEQFF.

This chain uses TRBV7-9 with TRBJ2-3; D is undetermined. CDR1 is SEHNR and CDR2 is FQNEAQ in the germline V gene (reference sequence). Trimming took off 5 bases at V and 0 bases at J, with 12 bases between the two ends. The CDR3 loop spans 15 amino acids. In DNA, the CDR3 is TGTGCCAGCAGCCCTTACAGTGCTAGCACAGATACGCAGTATTTT. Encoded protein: CASSPYSASTDTQYF. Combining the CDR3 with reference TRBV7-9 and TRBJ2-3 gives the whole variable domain DTGVSQNPRHKITKRGQNVTFRCDPISEHNRLYWYRQTLGQGPEFLTYFQNEAQLEKSRLLSDRFSAERPKGSFSTLEIQRTEQGDSAMYLCASSPYSASTDTQYFGPGTRLTVL.

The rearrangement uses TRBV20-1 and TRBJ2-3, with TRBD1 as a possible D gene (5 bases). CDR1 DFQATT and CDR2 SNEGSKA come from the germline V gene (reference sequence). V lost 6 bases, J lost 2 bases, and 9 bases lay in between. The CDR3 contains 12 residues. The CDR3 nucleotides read TGCAGTGCGAGACAGTTCACAGATACGCAGTATTTT. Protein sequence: CSARQFTDTQYF.

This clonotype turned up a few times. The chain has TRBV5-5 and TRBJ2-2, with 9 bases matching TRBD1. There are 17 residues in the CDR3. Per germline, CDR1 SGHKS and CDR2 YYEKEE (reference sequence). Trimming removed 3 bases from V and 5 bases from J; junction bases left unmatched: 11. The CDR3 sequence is CASSSSPAGTGTGELFF. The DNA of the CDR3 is TGTGCCAGCAGCTCCTCCCCCGCCGGGACAGGGACCGGGGAGCTGTTTTTT. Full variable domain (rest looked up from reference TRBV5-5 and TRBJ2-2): DAGVTQSPTHLIKTRGQQVTLRCSPISGHKSVSWYQQVLGQGPQFIFQYYEKEERGRGNFPDRFSARQFPNYSSELNVNALLLGDSALYLCASSSSPAGTGTGELFFGEGSRLTVL.

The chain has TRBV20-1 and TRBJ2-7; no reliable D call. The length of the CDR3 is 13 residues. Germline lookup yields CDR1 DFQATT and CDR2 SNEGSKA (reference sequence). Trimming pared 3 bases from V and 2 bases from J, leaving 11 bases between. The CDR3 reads CSARGGRTYEQYF. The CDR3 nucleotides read TGCAGTGCTAGGGGCGGCAGGACCTACGAGCAGTACTTC.

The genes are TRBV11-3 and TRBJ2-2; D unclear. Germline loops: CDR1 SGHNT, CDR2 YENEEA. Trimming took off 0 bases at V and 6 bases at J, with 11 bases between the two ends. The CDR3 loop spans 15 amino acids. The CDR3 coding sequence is TGTGCCAGCAGCTTAGACGGGCAGAAGCCCGGGGAGCTGTTTTTT. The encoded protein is CASSLDGQKPGELFF.

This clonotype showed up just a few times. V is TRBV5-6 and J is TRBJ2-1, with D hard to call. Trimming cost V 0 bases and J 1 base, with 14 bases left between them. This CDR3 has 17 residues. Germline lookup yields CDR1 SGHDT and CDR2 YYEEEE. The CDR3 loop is CASSLAHPAQSYNEQFF. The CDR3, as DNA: TGTGCCAGCAGCTTGGCACACCCCGCACAGTCCTACAATGAGCAGTTCTTC.

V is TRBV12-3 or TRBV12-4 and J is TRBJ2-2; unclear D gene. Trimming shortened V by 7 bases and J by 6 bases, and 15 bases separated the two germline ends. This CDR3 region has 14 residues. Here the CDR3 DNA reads TGTGCCAGCATCCGCCAGTTGAGCGCCGGGGAGCTGTTTTTT. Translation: CASIRQLSAGELFF.

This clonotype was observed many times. CDR3 loop: CASGTPGLAGGEQYF. CDR3 DNA: TGTGCCAGCGGGACTCCGGGACTAGCGGGGGGCGAGCAGTACTTC. The V and J genes are TRBV12-3 or TRBV12-4 and TRBJ2-7; 15 bases agree with TRBD2. This CDR3 region has 15 residues. Unmatched junction bases numbered 8, after V lost 8 bases and J lost 6 bases.